Listed below are T cell receptor beta chains from one sample, sequenced in a study of cytomegalovirus exposure and HLA in healthy donors. Only in-frame clones appear in the TCRdb table, and some are missing; sequencing was by immunoSEQ multiplex PCR. The sample records approximately 170,000 clones, 65% to 80% being singletons. Specimen: PBMCs. Every receptor here comes from a young man in good health and CMV-seropositive. The CDR3 runs from the conserved cysteine through the conserved F or W. Fields, in order: CDR3 protein, CDR3 DNA, D gene, J gene, V gene, clone size. The D gene is left open where the match is weak. For some rows the clone size is stated as once, few or many, or as a class when expanded; others skip it.

CDR3: CASSFSGLAGNTQYF
DNA: TGTGCCAGCAGTTTCTCTGGACTAGCGGGGAATACGCAGTATTTT
D: TRBD2
J: TRBJ2-3
V: TRBV28
size: -

CDR3: CASRSQGGEKLFF
DNA: TGCGCCAGCAGGAGTCAGGGGGGAGAAAAACTGTTTTTT
D: TRBD1
J: TRBJ1-4
V: TRBV5-1
size: -

CDR3: CATSRDREPQHF
DNA: TGTGCCACCAGCAGAGACCGGGAGCCCCAGCATTTT
D: -
J: TRBJ1-5
V: TRBV15
size: -

CDR3: CASSENRGLGGSPLHF
DNA: TGTGCCAGCAGTGAAAACAGGGGGCTGGGCGGTTCACCCCTCCACTTT
D: TRBD1
J: TRBJ1-6
V: TRBV25-1
size: -

CDR3: CASRENSAPTQPQHF
DNA: TGTGCCAGCAGAGAAAACTCTGCGCCCACTCAGCCCCAGCATTTT
D: -
J: TRBJ1-5
V: TRBV2
size: -

CDR3: CASSSLDREHGELFF
DNA: TGTGCCAGCAGCTCCCTGGACAGGGAACACGGGGAGCTGTTTTTT
D: TRBD1
J: TRBJ2-2
V: TRBV5-4
size: -

CDR3: CASSINRGPPLHF
DNA: TGTGCCAGCAGCATTAACAGGGGACCACCCCTCCACTTT
D: TRBD1
J: TRBJ1-6
V: TRBV7-9
size: -

CDR3: CASSLWQGAGNTEAFF
DNA: TGCGCCAGCAGCTTGTGGCAGGGGGCCGGGAACACTGAAGCTTTCTTT
D: TRBD1
J: TRBJ1-1
V: TRBV5-1
size: few

CDR3: CACRRADIWTEAFF
DNA: TGTGCCTGCCGAAGGGCGGACATATGGACTGAAGCTTTCTTT
D: -
J: TRBJ1-1
V: TRBV30
size: -

CDR3: CSVEEGGNTEAFF
DNA: TGCAGCGTTGAAGAAGGGGGGAACACTGAAGCTTTCTTT
D: -
J: TRBJ1-1
V: TRBV29-1
size: -

CDR3: CASTPGQGVYGYTF
DNA: TGTGCCAGCACTCCGGGGCAGGGGGTCTATGGCTACACCTTC
D: TRBD1
J: TRBJ1-2
V: TRBV27
size: -

CDR3: CASSSQTGFEAFF
DNA: TGTGCCAGCAGCTCCCAAACAGGTTTCGAAGCTTTCTTT
D: -
J: TRBJ1-1
V: TRBV5-8
size: -

CDR3: CAIRLAGPTDTQYF
DNA: TGTGCCATCAGATTAGCGGGGCCCACAGATACGCAGTATTTT
D: TRBD2
J: TRBJ2-3
V: TRBV10-3
size: -

CDR3: CASKGLGDTQYF
DNA: TGTGCCAGCAAGGGACTAGGAGATACGCAGTATTTT
D: TRBD2
J: TRBJ2-3
V: TRBV25-1
size: -

CDR3: CASSEGAGPNSGNTIYF
DNA: TGTGCCAGCAGTGAAGGGGCGGGACCCAACTCTGGAAACACCATATATTTT
D: -
J: TRBJ1-3
V: TRBV2
size: -

CDR3: CASGLRSGWETQYF
DNA: TGTGCTAGTGGCCTGAGATCCGGGTGGGAGACCCAGTACTTC
D: -
J: TRBJ2-5
V: TRBV12-5
size: -

CDR3: CATEEGSSYNSPLHF
DNA: TGTGCCACGGAGGAAGGTAGCTCCTATAATTCACCCCTCCACTTT
D: -
J: TRBJ1-6
V: TRBV19
size: -

CDR3: CATPAGASAYSNQPQHF
DNA: TGTGCCACTCCGGCGGGGGCCTCCGCTTATAGCAATCAGCCCCAGCATTTT
D: -
J: TRBJ1-5
V: TRBV19
size: -

CDR3: CASSIREYNSPLHF
DNA: TGTGCCAGTAGTATTCGGGAATATAATTCACCCCTCCACTTT
D: -
J: TRBJ1-6
V: TRBV19
size: few

CDR3: CASSFGSAGETQYF
DNA: TGTGCCAGCAGCTTCGGCTCCGCGGGAGAGACCCAGTACTTC
D: -
J: TRBJ2-5
V: TRBV5-5
size: -

CDR3: CASSETGGGYTF
DNA: TGTGCCAGCAGTGAAACTGGTGGTGGCTACACCTTC
D: -
J: TRBJ1-2
V: TRBV2
size: -

CDR3: CASRSRDFNIQYF
DNA: TGTGCCAGCAGAAGCCGGGACTTTAACATTCAGTACTTC
D: -
J: TRBJ2-4
V: TRBV6-5
size: -

CDR3: CASSLRIGGGPDTQYF
DNA: TGTGCCAGCAGCTTACGGATCGGGGGGGGGCCAGATACGCAGTATTTT
D: TRBD2
J: TRBJ2-3
V: TRBV7-6
size: -

CDR3: CASSYPDRDGYTF
DNA: TGTGCCAGCAGCTACCCGGACAGGGATGGCTACACCTTC
D: TRBD1
J: TRBJ1-2
V: TRBV11-1
size: -

CDR3: CASIGAPANYGYTF
DNA: TGTGCCAGTATTGGAGCGCCGGCTAACTATGGCTACACCTTC
D: -
J: TRBJ1-2
V: TRBV19
size: -

CDR3: CAWTQGSEQFF
DNA: TGTGCCTGGACTCAGGGTAGTGAGCAGTTCTTC
D: -
J: TRBJ2-1
V: TRBV30
size: few

CDR3: CATWTASTDTQYF
DNA: TGTGCCACCTGGACAGCGAGCACAGATACGCAGTATTTT
D: -
J: TRBJ2-3
V: TRBV2
size: few

CDR3: CASSLALGAGDNEQFF
DNA: TGTGCCAGCAGCTTGGCCCTTGGAGCGGGAGACAATGAGCAGTTCTTC
D: TRBD2
J: TRBJ2-1
V: TRBV5-4
size: -

CDR3: CASSSRQRSSYNEQFF
DNA: TGTGCCAGCAGCTCCCGACAGCGAAGCTCCTACAATGAGCAGTTCTTC
D: -
J: TRBJ2-1
V: TRBV21-1
size: few

CDR3: CAWSWRGNTEAFF
DNA: TGTGCCTGGAGTTGGCGGGGGAACACTGAAGCTTTCTTT
D: -
J: TRBJ1-1
V: TRBV30
size: -

CDR3: CAAGGTGELFF
DNA: TGTGCGGCAGGGGGCACCGGGGAGCTGTTTTTT
D: TRBD1
J: TRBJ2-2
V: TRBV5-4
size: -

CDR3: CASSRTAGNTIYF
DNA: TGTGCCAGCAGTCGGACAGCTGGAAACACCATATATTTT
D: -
J: TRBJ1-3
V: TRBV6-5
size: -

CDR3: CASSVGPSESPLHF
DNA: TGTGCCAGCAGCGTGGGCCCGAGTGAGAGTCCCCTCCACTTT
D: -
J: TRBJ1-6
V: TRBV7-3
size: few